This T cell receptor (beta chain) was sequenced in a study of blood T cell repertoires in COVID-19. The overall study: Samples representing acute and convalescent COVID-19 were sourced from the United States, Italy and Spain.

Measured with immunoSEQ multiplex PCR; TCRdb has only the in-frame clones, and not every one. Of some 200,000 clones in the sample, around 80% are singletons; the top ten hold roughly 6%. To note about this clone: Relative to the germline gene, one junction end is altered; a read error may explain this.

In germline, CDR1 is ENHRY, CDR2 SYGVKD. The CDR3 spans 14 residues. The chain carries TRBV10-3 and TRBJ1-1; D gene uncertain. This receptor was identified in a woman in her 70s with acute or convalescent COVID-19. The sample consisted of peripheral blood. In nucleotides, the CDR3 is TGTGCCATCAGTGGAGGAATTCCGAACGCTGAAGCTTTCTTT. Its protein product is CAISGGIPNAEAFF.